These 31 T cell receptor beta chains share one sample of origin, sequenced in a study of OX40 agonist ivuxolimab in advanced cancers. Sequencing used immunoSEQ multiplex PCR; TCRdb keeps in-frame clones, though not all of them. The sample has over 65,000 clones, 92% seen once; the top ten hold around 0.5%. The specimen comprised CD4+ or CD8+ T cells sorted from blood, sampled in a trial of the OX40 agonist ivuxolimab. The source of these receptors is an adult with an advanced solid tumor such as melanoma, head and neck, liver or kidney cancer.

With respect to this clone: At one end, the junction sequence differs from germline, possibly due to a read error. The chain carries TRBV11-3 and TRBJ2-7; 10 bases line up with TRBD1. Germline V CDR1 and CDR2: SGHNT, YENEEA. The CDR3 extends over 15 amino acids. This chain's CDR3 is CASSLEGGQGTKQYF. DNA of the CDR3: TGTGCCAGCAGTTTAGAAGGGGGACAGGGGACGAAGCAGTACTTC.

This chain uses TRBV18 with TRBJ2-5; tentative D call: TRBD2 (5 bases). The CDR3 extends over 13 amino acids. V was pared by 3 bases and J by 5 bases, with 10 bases between. Looked up from germline, CDR1 is KGHSH and CDR2 is LQKENI. The CDR3 DNA follows: TGTGCCAGCTCACCCTTGAGGGTTGAGACCCAGTACTTC. Translation: CASSPLRVETQYF.

The J gene is TRBJ1-1, the V gene TRBV19, with 8 bases fitting TRBD1. V shed 6 bases and J 4 bases; nucleotides not matched to a gene: 4. CDR1 and CDR2 (germline): LNHDA, SQIVND (reference sequence). The CDR3 has 13 residues. CDR3 coding DNA: TGTGCCAGTAGCTTACAGGGGGGCACTGAAGCTTTCTTT. Its protein product is CASSLQGGTEAFF.

The rearrangement uses TRBV20-1 and TRBJ1-2; D unresolved. This CDR3 has 11 amino acids. Trimming pared 2 bases from V and 8 bases from J, leaving 9 bases between. Germline loops: CDR1 DFQATT, CDR2 SNEGSKA (reference sequence). DNA of the CDR3: TGCAGTGCTAGACTTATATCGGGCTACACCTTC. Translating it yields CSARLISGYTF.

The chain combines TRBV28 with TRBJ2-2; 10 bases agree with TRBD1. V dropped 3 bases and J dropped 3; count of bases not matched to a gene: 4. This CDR3 has 16 residues. Germline V lookup: CDR1 MDHEN, CDR2 SYDVKM. CDR3 sequence (DNA): TGTGCCAGCAGTTTGACAGGGGGCTATTACACCGGGGAGCTGTTTTTT. Its protein is CASSLTGGYYTGELFF.

The V and J genes are TRBV6-5 and TRBJ1-2; D remains ambiguous. Germline assignment: CDR1 MNHEY and CDR2 SVGAGI. The CDR3 totals 14 residues. V shed 5 bases and J shed 2 bases, with 12 bases lying between them. The DNA of the CDR3 is TGTGCCAGCAGTCGTACCGCCCGAAACTATGGCTACACCTTC. It is translated as CASSRTARNYGYTF.

The chain carries TRBV19 and TRBJ1-5, with TRBD1 matching 10 bases. CDR3 size: 17 residues. The germline gives CDR1 LNHDA, CDR2 SQIVND (reference sequence). The V gene end was trimmed by 0 bases and the J gene end by 3 bases; junction bases not matched to a gene: 5. CDR3 bases: TGTGCCAGTAGTATAGATCGGAGACAGGGGGCCAATCAGCCCCAGCATTTT. It encodes CASSIDRRQGANQPQHF.

The chain recombines TRBV20-1 with TRBJ2-6; D possibly corresponds to TRBD1 (5 bases). The germline V gene has CDR1 DFQATT and CDR2 SNEGSKA (reference sequence). The CDR3 spans 11 residues. Trimming stripped 5 bases from V and 7 bases from J, with 6 bases between. For the CDR3, the DNA is TGCAGTGCTCAGGGCGCCAACGTCCTGACTTTC. Translation gives CSAQGANVLTF.

The chain uses TRBV7-9 and TRBJ2-7; D gene unclear. V lost 5 bases and J 2 bases, leaving 13 bases between the germline ends. The CDR3 has 14 residues. Germline CDR1 and CDR2: SEHNR and FQNEAQ (reference sequence). DNA of the CDR3: TGTGCCAGCAGCCGAGCTCCCCCAACCTACGAGCAGTACTTC. This translates into CASSRAPPTYEQYF.

This chain links TRBV6-5 with TRBJ2-5; TRBD1 agrees at 7 bases. The germline CDR1 and CDR2 sequences are MNHEY and SVGAGI. The CDR3 runs to 15 residues. The junction had 6 bases not matched to a gene; V was cut back by 5 bases and J by 0 bases. The CDR3 reads CASSGGQSYQETQYF. The DNA of the CDR3 is TGTGCCAGCAGTGGGGGACAGTCCTACCAAGAGACCCAGTACTTC.

This clone was seen once. The chain combines TRBV9 with TRBJ2-1, with TRBD2 identical over 9 bases. J gave up 8 bases and V 4 bases, and 16 bases lay outside the gene matches. Germline V gives CDR1 SGDLS, CDR2 YYNGEE. This CDR3 region has 17 residues. CDR3 in amino acids: CASSLTSGRQIRDEQFF. The CDR3 DNA is TGTGCCAGCAGCCTAACCAGCGGGAGGCAAATTCGGGATGAGCAGTTCTTC.

This clone has only a few counts. V is TRBV6-5 and J is TRBJ1-1; tentative D call: TRBD1 (5 bases). This CDR3 spans 14 amino acids. Germline assignment: CDR1 MNHEY and CDR2 SVGAGI. Between the trimmed V and J ends, which lost 6 bases and 1 base, there was a span of 12 bases. CDR3: CASRRQYTNTEAFF. CDR3 DNA sequence: TGTGCCAGCAGAAGACAGTATACGAACACTGAAGCTTTCTTT.

The rearrangement joins TRBV2 to TRBJ2-5; D gene unclear. The germline V gene has CDR1 SNHLY and CDR2 FYNNEI. Trimming removed 0 bases at V and 1 base at J, with 6 bases between. The length of the CDR3 is 14 residues. The CDR3 bases are TGTGCCAGCAGTGAAGCCCTGGTCCAAGAGACCCAGTACTTC. This encodes CASSEALVQETQYF.

The chain uses TRBV30 and TRBJ1-5; perhaps TRBD1 as D (6 bases). This CDR3 region has 15 residues. V lost 3 bases and J lost 2, with 14 bases in between. CDR1 is GTSNPN and CDR2 is SVGIG in the germline V gene (reference sequence). The CDR3 is CAWSAVGGGNQPQHF. In nucleotides, the CDR3 is TGTGCCTGGAGCGCCGTGGGGGGCGGCAATCAGCCCCAGCATTTT.

V is TRBV6-5 and J is TRBJ1-1; 7 positions match TRBD1. J gave up 3 bases and V 9 bases, and 4 bases lay outside the gene matches. CDR3 size: 12 residues. CDR1 is MNHEY and CDR2 is SVGAGI in the germline V gene. The chain's CDR3 is CASAGGYTEAFF. The CDR3 DNA follows: TGTGCCAGTGCAGGGGGGTACACTGAAGCTTTCTTT.

The chain joins TRBV10-3 to TRBJ1-5; 10 nucleotides agree with TRBD1. Germline V gene data show CDR1 as ENHRY and CDR2 as SYGVKD. Trimming at V came to 0 bases and at J to 7 bases, leaving 6 bases not matched to a gene. The CDR3 covers 16 residues. The CDR3 is CAISESRQGAGQPQHF. Written as DNA, the CDR3 is TGTGCCATCAGTGAGTCGAGACAGGGGGCAGGGCAGCCCCAGCATTTT.

The chain recombines TRBV27 with TRBJ1-2, with a weak D call TRBD1 (6 bases). The V and J ends lost 4 bases and 4 bases respectively, with 16 bases between them. The CDR3 loop spans 15 amino acids. Germline CDR1 MNHEY, CDR2 SMNVEV (reference sequence). Here the CDR3 reads CASSSQGSWGYGYTF. The CDR3 nucleotides are TGTGCCAGCAGTTCCCAGGGGTCCTGGGGCTATGGCTACACCTTC.

The V and J genes are TRBV30 and TRBJ1-2, with D perhaps TRBD1 (5 bases). Per germline, CDR1 GTSNPN and CDR2 SVGIG (reference sequence). The V gene lost 2 bases and the J gene lost 5 bases, with 12 bases spanning the gap. CDR3 length: 13 amino acids. CDR3 region: CAWSPFGTYGYTF. The CDR3 bases are TGTGCCTGGAGTCCTTTCGGGACGTATGGCTACACCTTC.

V usage is TRBV7-3 and J usage is TRBJ2-4; 10 nucleotides agree with TRBD1. The V gene end was trimmed by 5 bases and the J gene end by 7 bases; junction bases not matched to a gene: 2. Looked up from germline, CDR1 is SGHTA and CDR2 is FQGTGA. The CDR3 loop spans 13 amino acids. The CDR3 is CASSLGQGNIQYF. The CDR3 nucleotides are TGTGCCAGCAGCCTGGGACAGGGGAACATTCAGTACTTC.

The chain recombines TRBV7-8 with TRBJ2-5, with 9 bases matching TRBD2. The ends lost 5 bases at V and 4 bases at J; junction bases unmatched: 11. The CDR3 length is 16 residues. Germline V gives CDR1 SGHVS, CDR2 FQNEAQ. CDR3 protein: CASSQSLAGTRETQYF. As DNA, the CDR3 is TGTGCCAGCAGCCAAAGCCTAGCGGGAACCAGAGAGACCCAGTACTTC. Full variable domain (remainder filled in from reference TRBV7-8 and TRBJ2-5): GAGVSQSPRYKVAKRGQDVALRCDPISGHVSLFWYQQALGQGPEFLTYFQNEAQLDKSGLPSDRFFAERPEGSVSTLKIQRTQQEDSAVYLCASSQSLAGTRETQYFGPGTRLLVL.

The rearrangement uses TRBV5-1 and TRBJ1-1; 9 nucleotides agree with TRBD1. This CDR3 has 15 residues. V trimming: 3 bases; J trimming: 1 base; junction bases outside the gene matches: 4. Germline V gene lookup returns CDR1 SGHRS and CDR2 YFSETQ. In DNA form, the CDR3 reads TGCGCCAGCAGCTCCCGGACAGGGGAGAACACTGAAGCTTTCTTT. It yields the protein CASSSRTGENTEAFF. The variable domain in full, completed from reference TRBV5-1 and TRBJ1-1, reads KAGVTQTPRYLIKTRGQQVTLSCSPISGHRSVSWYQQTPGQGLQFLFEYFSETQRNKGNFPGRFSGRQFSNSRSEMNVSTLELGDSALYLCASSSRTGENTEAFFGQGTRLTVV.

CDR3 sequence (DNA): TGTGCCAGCAGGATTAGCGGCGCCGATACGCAGTATTTT. This sequence encodes CASRISGADTQYF. This chain connects TRBV6-1 to TRBJ2-3, with a weak D call TRBD2 (6 bases). Trimming cost V 6 bases and J 6 bases, with 13 bases left between them. The CDR3 sequence is 13 residues long. Looked up from germline, CDR1 is MNHNS and CDR2 is SASEGT.

The V call is TRBV21-1, the J call TRBJ1-1. TRBV21-1 is marked as a pseudogene. The CDR3 extends over 17 amino acids. This CDR3 is CASSKRAGKGENTEAFF. CDR3 nucleotide sequence: TGTGCCAGCAGCAAAAGAGCGGGAAAGGGCGAGAACACTGAAGCTTTCTTT.

V gene TRBV7-2 combines with J gene TRBJ2-7; the match to TRBD2 covers 9 bases. In germline, CDR1 is SGHTA, CDR2 FQGNSA. J lost 2 bases, V lost 4 bases, and 3 bases had no gene match. This CDR3 is 14 amino acids long. The CDR3 reads CASSSRLAAYEQYF. Here the CDR3 DNA reads TGTGCCAGCAGCTCCAGACTAGCGGCCTACGAGCAGTACTTC.

The V gene is TRBV28, the J gene TRBJ1-5, with a tentative D call TRBD1 (6 bases). CDR3 length: 13 amino acids. The V and J ends lost 5 bases and 4 bases respectively, with 9 bases between them. Germline V gene data show CDR1 as MDHEN and CDR2 as SYDVKM. In nucleotides, the CDR3 is TGTGCCAGCAGTGGCGGACAGAATCAGCCCCAGCATTTT. Translation gives CASSGGQNQPQHF.

The genes are TRBV11-2 and TRBJ1-2, with D perhaps TRBD1 (5 bases). CDR3 length: 14 residues. Trimming removed 0 bases from V and 6 bases from J, with 11 bases in between. CDR1 is SGHAT, CDR2 FQNNGV, per germline. The CDR3 DNA follows: TGTGCCAGCAGCTTAGATGTGGGGGAGAATGGCTACACCTTC. Residues: CASSLDVGENGYTF. Supplemented by reference TRBV11-2 and TRBJ1-2, the full variable domain reads EAGVAQSPRYKIIEKRQSVAFWCNPISGHATLYWYQQILGQGPKLLIQFQNNGVVDDSQLPKDRFSAERLKGVDSTLKIQPAKLEDSAVYLCASSLDVGENGYTFGSGTRLTVV.

J is TRBJ1-2 and V is TRBV19; D not resolved. CDR1 is LNHDA, CDR2 SQIVND, per germline (reference sequence). There are 12 residues in the CDR3. Trimming left V 0 bases short and J 7 bases short, with 6 bases between. CDR3 coding DNA: TGTGCCAGTAGTATAGAGTGGAGTGGCTACACCTTC. Its protein is CASSIEWSGYTF.

This chain connects TRBV9 to TRBJ2-2, with 7 bases fitting TRBD2. Per germline, CDR1 SGDLS and CDR2 YYNGEE. Trimming removed 4 bases from V and 3 bases from J; junction bases left unmatched: 12. This CDR3 is built from 17 residues. The CDR3 spells CASSQRDTSAYTGELFF. The CDR3 bases are TGTGCCAGCAGCCAAAGAGATACTAGCGCATACACCGGGGAGCTGTTTTTT.

CDR3: CASSLRLLAKNIQYF. As DNA, the CDR3 is TGTGCCAGCAGCTTACGACTCCTAGCCAAAAACATTCAGTACTTC. The gene calls are TRBV7-2 and TRBJ2-4; D is unresolved. The germline V gene has CDR1 SGHTA and CDR2 FQGNSA. Trimming cost V 2 bases and J 0 bases, with 8 bases left between them. The CDR3 has 15 amino acids.

The rearrangement links TRBV27 to TRBJ2-7; the match to TRBD2 covers 9 bases. The J segment lost 3 bases and the V segment lost 6 bases, leaving 21 bases of the junction unmatched. The CDR3 covers 19 residues. Germline V lookup: CDR1 MNHEY, CDR2 SMNVEV (reference sequence). CDR3 amino acids: CASSLRRLRAGGPYYEQYF. The CDR3 nucleotides are TGTGCCAGCAGCTTACGCCGTCTTAGAGCGGGAGGACCGTACTACGAGCAGTACTTC.

The CDR3 DNA sequence: TGTGCCAGCAGCCCACCGGGACTAGAAGCCTACAATGAGCAGTTCTTC. It translates to CASSPPGLEAYNEQFF. The chain recombines TRBV7-3 with TRBJ2-1, with 8 bases lining up with TRBD2. The CDR3 is 16 residues long. CDR1 is SGHTA, CDR2 FQGTGA, per germline. With 5 bases clipped from V and 2 bases from J, the junction kept 8 bases outside the gene matches.